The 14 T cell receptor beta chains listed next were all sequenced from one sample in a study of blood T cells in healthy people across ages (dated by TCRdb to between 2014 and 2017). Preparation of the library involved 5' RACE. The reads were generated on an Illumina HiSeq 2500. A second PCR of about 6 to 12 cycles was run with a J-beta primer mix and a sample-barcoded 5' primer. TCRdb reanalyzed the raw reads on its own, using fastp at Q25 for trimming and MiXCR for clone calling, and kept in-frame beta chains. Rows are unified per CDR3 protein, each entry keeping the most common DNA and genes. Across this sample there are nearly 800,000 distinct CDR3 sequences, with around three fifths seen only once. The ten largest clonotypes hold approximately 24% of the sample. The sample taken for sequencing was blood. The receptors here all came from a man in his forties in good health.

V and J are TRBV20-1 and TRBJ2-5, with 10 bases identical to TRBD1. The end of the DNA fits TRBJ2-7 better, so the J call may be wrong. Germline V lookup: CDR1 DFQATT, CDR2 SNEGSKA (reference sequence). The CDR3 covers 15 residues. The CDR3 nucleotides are TGCAGTGCTAATTCTGGACAGGGGGTATCCTACGAGCAGTACTTC. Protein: CSANSGQGVSYEQYF.

CDR3: CSAPVPGQGIYGYTF. CDR3 sequence (DNA): TGCAGTGCCCCCGTGCCGGGACAGGGAATCTATGGCTACACCTTC. The gene calls are TRBV20-1 and TRBJ1-2; TRBD1 matches 9 bases. This CDR3 region has 15 residues. From germline, CDR1 is DFQATT and CDR2 SNEGSKA (reference sequence). Trimming took 6 bases from V and 4 from J; bases not matched to a gene: 12.

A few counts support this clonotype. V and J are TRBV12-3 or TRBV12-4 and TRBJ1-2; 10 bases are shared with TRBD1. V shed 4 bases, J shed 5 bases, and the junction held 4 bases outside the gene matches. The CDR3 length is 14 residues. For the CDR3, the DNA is TGTGCCAGCAGTTGGGGACAGGGGACTTATGGCTACACCTTC. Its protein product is CASSWGQGTYGYTF.

The chain's CDR3 is CASSQGSGYGTETQYF. The DNA for the CDR3 is TGCGCCAGCAGCCAAGGGTCCGGCTACGGGACGGAGACCCAGTACTTC. The V gene is TRBV4-1, the J gene TRBJ2-5; D is tentatively TRBD1 or TRBD2 (5 bases each). Germline CDR1 and CDR2: MGHRA and YSYEKL. V was clipped by 1 base and J by 5 bases, with 17 bases between them. CDR3 length equals 16 residues.

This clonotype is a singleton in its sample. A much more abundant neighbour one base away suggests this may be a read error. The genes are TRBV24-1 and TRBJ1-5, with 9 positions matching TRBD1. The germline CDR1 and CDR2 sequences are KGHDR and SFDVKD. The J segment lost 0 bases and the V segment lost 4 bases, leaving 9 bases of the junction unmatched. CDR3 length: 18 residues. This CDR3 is CATSDSGQGHYSNQPQHF. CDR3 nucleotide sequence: TGTGCCACCAGTGACTCGGGACAGGGCCACTATAGCAATCAGCCCCAGCATTTT.

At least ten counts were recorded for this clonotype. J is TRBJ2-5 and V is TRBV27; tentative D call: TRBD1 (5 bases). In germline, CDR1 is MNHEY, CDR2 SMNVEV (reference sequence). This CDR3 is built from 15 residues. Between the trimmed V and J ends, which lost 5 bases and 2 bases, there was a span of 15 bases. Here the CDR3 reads CASSPRRGFQETQYF. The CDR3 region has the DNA TGTGCCAGCAGTCCCCGAAGGGGCTTTCAAGAGACCCAGTACTTC.

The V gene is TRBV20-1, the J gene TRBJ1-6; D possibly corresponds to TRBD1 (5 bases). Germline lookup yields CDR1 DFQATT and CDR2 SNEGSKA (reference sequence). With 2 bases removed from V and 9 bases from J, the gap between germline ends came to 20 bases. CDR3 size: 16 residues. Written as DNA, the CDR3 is TGCAGTGCTAGAAGAGCTGTGGACGTCAGGGCTTCACCCCTCCACTTT. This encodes CSARRAVDVRASPLHF.

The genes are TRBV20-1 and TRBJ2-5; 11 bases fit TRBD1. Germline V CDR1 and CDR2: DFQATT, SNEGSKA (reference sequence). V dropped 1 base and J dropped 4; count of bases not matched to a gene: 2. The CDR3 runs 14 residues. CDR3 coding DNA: TGCAGTGCTAGAGCCGGGACAGGGGGAGAGACCCAGTACTTC. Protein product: CSARAGTGGETQYF.

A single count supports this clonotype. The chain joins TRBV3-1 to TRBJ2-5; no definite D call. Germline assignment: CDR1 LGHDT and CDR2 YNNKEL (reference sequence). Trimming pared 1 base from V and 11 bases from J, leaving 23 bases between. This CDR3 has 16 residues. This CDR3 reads CASSQGHPSIGNEQYF. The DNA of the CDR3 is TGTGCCAGCAGCCAAGGCCATCCGAGCATCGGAAATGAGCAGTACTTC.

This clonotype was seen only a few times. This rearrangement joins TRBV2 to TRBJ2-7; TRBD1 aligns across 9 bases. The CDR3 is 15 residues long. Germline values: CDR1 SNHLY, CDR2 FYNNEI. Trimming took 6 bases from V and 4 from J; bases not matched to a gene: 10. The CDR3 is CASSRPDRGSYEQYF. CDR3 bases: TGTGCCAGCAGCCGCCCGGACAGGGGATCTTACGAGCAGTACTTC.

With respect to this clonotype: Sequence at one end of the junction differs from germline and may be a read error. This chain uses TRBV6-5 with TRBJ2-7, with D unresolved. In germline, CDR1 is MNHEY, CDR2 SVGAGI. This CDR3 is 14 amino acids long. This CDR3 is CVSSVEDGSYEQYF. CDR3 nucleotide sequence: TGTGTCAGCAGTGTCGAAGACGGATCCTACGAGCAGTACTTC.

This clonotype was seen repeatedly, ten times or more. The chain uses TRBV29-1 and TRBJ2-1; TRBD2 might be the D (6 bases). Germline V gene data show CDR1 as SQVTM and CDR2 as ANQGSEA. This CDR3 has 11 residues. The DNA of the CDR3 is TGCACCGGAAGTCGGGGAGGTGAGCAGTTCTTC. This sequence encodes CTGSRGGEQFF.

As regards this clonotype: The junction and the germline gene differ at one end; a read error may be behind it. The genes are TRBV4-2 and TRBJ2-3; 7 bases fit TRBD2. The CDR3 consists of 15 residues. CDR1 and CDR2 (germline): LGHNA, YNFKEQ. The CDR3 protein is CASSQETSAADTQFF. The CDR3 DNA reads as TGTGCCAGCAGCCAAGAAACTAGCGCCGCAGATACGCAGTTTTTT.

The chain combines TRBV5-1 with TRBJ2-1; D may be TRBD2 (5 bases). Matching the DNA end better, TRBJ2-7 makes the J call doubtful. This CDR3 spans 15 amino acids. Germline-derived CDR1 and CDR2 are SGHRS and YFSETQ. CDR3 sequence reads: CASSWVGVSYNEQYF. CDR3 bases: TGCGCCAGCAGCTGGGTCGGGGTCTCCTACAATGAGCAGTACTTC.